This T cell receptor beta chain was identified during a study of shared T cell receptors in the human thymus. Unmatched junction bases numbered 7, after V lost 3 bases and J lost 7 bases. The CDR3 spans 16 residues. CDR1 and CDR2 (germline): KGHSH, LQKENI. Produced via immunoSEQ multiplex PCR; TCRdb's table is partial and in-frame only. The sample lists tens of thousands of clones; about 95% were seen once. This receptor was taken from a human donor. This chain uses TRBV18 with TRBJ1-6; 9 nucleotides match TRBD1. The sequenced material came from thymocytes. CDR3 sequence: CASSPPTGGENSPLHF. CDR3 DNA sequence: TGTGCCAGCTCACCCCCGACAGGGGGGGAGAATTCACCCCTCCACTTT.